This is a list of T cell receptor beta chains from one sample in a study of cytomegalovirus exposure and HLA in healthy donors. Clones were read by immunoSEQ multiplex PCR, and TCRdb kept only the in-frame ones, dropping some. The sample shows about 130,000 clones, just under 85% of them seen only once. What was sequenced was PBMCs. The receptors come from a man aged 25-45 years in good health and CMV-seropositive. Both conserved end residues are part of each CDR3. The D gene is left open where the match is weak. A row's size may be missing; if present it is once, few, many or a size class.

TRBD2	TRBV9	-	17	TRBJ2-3	CASSVDIAGDITDTQYF	TGTGCCAGCAGCGTAGACATAGCGGGGGATATCACAGATACGCAGTATTTT
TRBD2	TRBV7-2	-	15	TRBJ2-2	CASVLAGVNTGELFF	TGTGCCTCCGTCCTCGCGGGGGTCAACACCGGGGAGCTGTTTTTT
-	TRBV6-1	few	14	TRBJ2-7	CASSVRGPNDEQYF	TGTGCCAGCAGTGTACGAGGGCCGAATGATGAGCAGTACTTC
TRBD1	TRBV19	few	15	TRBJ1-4	CASSTRQGSNEKLFF	TGTGCCAGTAGTACCCGACAGGGCTCTAATGAAAAACTGTTTTTT
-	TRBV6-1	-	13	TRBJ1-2	CASPSYGGTGYTF	TGTGCCAGCCCCTCCTACGGAGGCACGGGCTACACCTTC
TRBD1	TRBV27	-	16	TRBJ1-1	CASSRRLRDSNTEAFF	TGTGCCAGCAGCCGGAGACTTCGGGACAGCAACACTGAAGCTTTCTTT
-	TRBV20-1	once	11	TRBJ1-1	CSVIYVPEAFF	TGCAGTGTCATCTATGTCCCTGAAGCTTTCTTT
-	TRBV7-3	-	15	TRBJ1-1	CASSPTGGTSTEAFF	TGTGCCAGCAGCCCAACCGGGGGAACTAGCACTGAAGCTTTCTTT
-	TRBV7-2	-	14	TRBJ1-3	CASSLTVSGNTIYF	TGTGCCAGCAGCTTGACAGTCTCTGGAAACACCATATATTTT
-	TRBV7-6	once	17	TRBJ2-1	CASSLGVTGGGYNEQFF	TGTGCCAGCAGCTTAGGTGTAACTGGGGGAGGATACAATGAGCAGTTCTTC
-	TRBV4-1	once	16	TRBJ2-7	CASSQVTPADPYEQYF	TGCGCCAGCAGCCAAGTGACACCGGCCGACCCCTACGAGCAGTACTTC
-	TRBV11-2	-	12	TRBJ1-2	CASSQASYGYTF	TGTGCCAGCAGCCAGGCCTCTTATGGCTACACCTTC
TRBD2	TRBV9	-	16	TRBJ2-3	CASSVGSGTSTDTQYF	TGTGCCAGCAGCGTAGGGAGCGGGACTAGCACAGATACGCAGTATTTT
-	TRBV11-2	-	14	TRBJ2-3	CASSLRDSMVTQYF	TGTGCCAGCAGCTTACGGGACTCGATGGTTACGCAGTATTTT
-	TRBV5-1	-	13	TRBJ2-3	CASSPWLTDTQYF	TGCGCCAGCAGCCCCTGGCTCACAGATACGCAGTATTTT
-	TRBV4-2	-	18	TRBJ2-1	CASSREGKGLLGYNEQFF	TGTGCCAGCAGCCGAGAAGGAAAAGGACTCCTAGGCTACAATGAGCAGTTCTTC